The 16 T cell receptor beta chains below were found in one sample sequenced in a study of T cells in Graves' hyperthyroidism and ophthalmopathy. Amplified regions were TCR beta CDR3 sequences from RNA transcripts. RT-PCR in the first round (using the HTBI primer set) targeted the TCR CDR3. TCRdb reprocessed the multiplex PCR reads via MiXCR and lists one record per CDR3 protein. The sample has 250,000 to 400,000 distinct CDR3 sequences; roughly an eighth are singletons. What was sequenced was blood. The source is a woman aged 40 to 55 with Graves' ophthalmopathy.

V gene TRBV18 combines with J gene TRBJ1-3; D ambiguous. Trimming removed 3 bases at V and 4 bases at J, with 10 bases between. The germline CDR1 and CDR2 sequences are KGHSH and LQKENI. CDR3 size: 14 residues. The CDR3 DNA sequence: TGTGCCAGCTCACCCGAGGCCGGAGGAAACACCATATATTTT. Protein sequence: CASSPEAGGNTIYF.

The chain employs TRBV5-1 and TRBJ1-1; TRBD1 agrees at 9 bases. V lost 4 bases and J lost 6; bases outside the gene matches: 28. This CDR3 contains 21 residues. The germline V gene encodes CDR1 SGHRS and CDR2 YFSETQ. The CDR3 loop reads CASSPRTFTSGQGLLNPEAFF. DNA of the CDR3: TGCGCCAGCAGCCCCCGGACCTTTACCTCGGGACAGGGCCTTCTTAACCCTGAAGCTTTCTTT.

The CDR3 sequence is CAIRRYSSDTEAFF. CDR3 nucleotides: TGTGCCATCAGGAGGTACTCATCGGACACTGAAGCTTTCTTT. The chain combines TRBV10-3 with TRBJ1-1; no firm D call. Trimming left V 6 bases short and J 3 bases short, with 14 bases between. Germline V gene data show CDR1 as ENHRY and CDR2 as SYGVKD. The CDR3 loop spans 14 amino acids.

This clonotype was seen repeatedly, ten times or more. A read error may produce the germline difference seen at one junction end. The V gene is TRBV12-3 or TRBV12-4, the J gene TRBJ2-1, with D hard to call. The CDR3 covers 12 residues. CDR3 coding DNA: TGTGCCAGCAGTGTGAATTTCAATCAGCAGTTCTTC. Translation: CASSVNFNQQFF.

At least ten counts were recorded for this clonotype. This rearrangement joins TRBV28 to TRBJ2-5; 10 positions match TRBD2. Germline trimming cut 2 bases from V and 0 bases from J; bases unmatched to any gene: 3. This CDR3 is 16 amino acids long. CDR1 and CDR2 from the germline V gene are MDHEN and SYDVKM. In nucleotides, the CDR3 is TGTGCCAGCAGTTTAACAGGACTAGCGGACCAAGAGACCCAGTACTTC. This codes for CASSLTGLADQETQYF.

This clonotype was detected ten times or more. The CDR3 loop is CASRGPRETQYF. For the CDR3, the DNA is TGTGCCAGCAGGGGACCGCGAGAGACCCAGTACTTC. The genes are TRBV2 and TRBJ2-5; either TRBD1 or TRBD2 may supply D (5 bases each). Trimming stripped 6 bases from V and 4 bases from J, with 9 bases between. The CDR3 has 12 residues. Germline V lookup: CDR1 SNHLY, CDR2 FYNNEI.

This clonotype was counted many times. The chain carries TRBV6-1 and TRBJ1-5; D ambiguous. Germline V gene lookup returns CDR1 MNHNS and CDR2 SASEGT. The CDR3 loop spans 13 amino acids. The V end was cut by 2 bases, the J end by 7 bases, with 9 bases between. The CDR3 sequence: CASSENFRQPQHF. Written as DNA, the CDR3 is TGTGCCAGCAGTGAAAATTTTCGACAGCCCCAGCATTTT.

This clonotype was seen repeatedly, ten times or more. The rearrangement joins TRBV11-2 to TRBJ2-1; D is perhaps TRBD2 (5 bases). The CDR3 totals 12 residues. Trimming removed 5 bases from V and 9 bases from J, with 11 bases in between. Germline V CDR1 and CDR2: SGHAT, FQNNGV. The chain's CDR3 is CASSRGLLEQFF. For the CDR3, the DNA is TGTGCCAGCAGCCGAGGACTGCTTGAGCAGTTCTTC.

This clonotype was recorded at least ten times. The chain combines TRBV28 with TRBJ2-7, with D hard to call. This CDR3 region has 15 residues. V lost 10 bases to trimming and J lost 3 bases, with 22 bases between them. Germline CDR1 and CDR2: MDHEN and SYDVKM. CDR3 bases: TGTGCCACCTTGATACCGGGCCCCGAGCGCTACGAGCAGTACTTC. Protein: CATLIPGPERYEQYF.

The table lists this clonotype with many counts. This chain uses TRBV5-1 with TRBJ1-1; D gene unclear. The V end lost 5 bases, the J end lost 3 bases, and 11 bases lay between the germline ends. CDR3 length equals 13 residues. CDR1 is SGHRS and CDR2 is YFSETQ in the germline V gene. This CDR3 is CASRGGKDTEAFF. The CDR3 coding sequence is TGCGCCAGCAGAGGTGGGAAGGACACTGAAGCTTTCTTT.

The V and J genes are TRBV20-1 and TRBJ2-7; D tentatively reads TRBD1 or TRBD2 (5 bases each). This CDR3 has 12 amino acids. Germline-derived CDR1 and CDR2 are DFQATT and SNEGSKA (reference sequence). Deletions cut 5 bases from V and 0 bases from J, with 8 bases between. The CDR3 here is CSAGTDSYEQYF. Here the CDR3 DNA reads TGCAGTGCTGGGACGGACTCCTACGAGCAGTACTTC.

The chain uses TRBV18 and TRBJ2-5, with no clear D. CDR3 length: 13 amino acids. CDR1 and CDR2 (germline): KGHSH, LQKENI. V was shortened by 4 bases and J by 5 bases, with 11 bases between the two germline ends. The CDR3 DNA reads as TGTGCCAGCTCACTCCAAATACCTGAGACCCAGTACTTC. Amino acids: CASSLQIPETQYF.

This clonotype showed up many times. J is TRBJ1-1 and V is TRBV6-1; perhaps TRBD1 as D (5 bases). Trimming shortened V by 6 bases and J by 0 bases, and 17 bases separated the two germline ends. Germline CDR1 reads MNHNS; CDR2 reads SASEGT. The CDR3 loop spans 16 amino acids. In DNA form, the CDR3 reads TGTGCCAGCAGACTTCAGCCGGGGGATGTGAACACTGAAGCTTTCTTT. Residues: CASRLQPGDVNTEAFF.

Here the CDR3 reads CASSQDVGTYTGANVLTF. CDR3 bases: TGTGCCAGCAGCCAAGACGTCGGGACTTACACTGGGGCCAACGTCCTGACTTTC. This chain links TRBV3-1 with TRBJ2-6, with D perhaps matching TRBD2 (6 bases). Germline V CDR1 and CDR2: LGHDT, YNNKEL (reference sequence). The CDR3 spans 18 residues. Trimming cost V 0 bases and J 2 bases, with 14 bases left between them.

This clonotype was observed many times. The CDR3 sequence: CASSEPAGGNEQFF. The CDR3 DNA follows: TGTGCCAGCAGTGAACCAGCGGGGGGCAATGAGCAGTTCTTC. The V gene is TRBV25-1, the J gene TRBJ2-1; 9 bases agree with TRBD2. V shed 2 bases and J 6 bases; nucleotides not matched to a gene: 2. The germline gives CDR1 MGHDK, CDR2 SYGVNS. The CDR3 has 14 amino acids.

This clonotype was picked up many times. The J gene is TRBJ2-1, the V gene TRBV24-1; maybe TRBD1 (7 bases). Germline CDR1 reads KGHDR; CDR2 reads SFDVKD. The CDR3 is 15 residues long. Trimming pared 9 bases from V and 8 bases from J, leaving 22 bases between. The CDR3 protein is CATQARRGRADEQFF. In nucleotides, the CDR3 is TGTGCCACCCAGGCTCGGAGGGGGCGCGCGGATGAGCAGTTCTTC.